This T cell receptor (beta chain) is drawn from a study of cytomegalovirus exposure and HLA in healthy donors. Study results and caveats: It was taken for granted in presence/absence analyses that sequencing depth across donors was roughly uniform.

The PCR was carried out with 60 Vbeta primers and 13 Jbeta primers. Sequenced by immunoSEQ multiplex PCR; TCRdb stores in-frame clones only, minus some. The sample has 170,000 or so clones; about three quarters are singletons. The CDR3 extends over 14 amino acids. V lost 3 bases and J lost 1; bases outside the gene matches: 1. In germline, CDR1 is MNHNS, CDR2 SASEGT. Comment on this clone: What it binds is unknown.

The source of this sequence is a woman in her 50s in good health and CMV-seropositive. Sequencing was performed on PBMCs. V gene TRBV6-1 combines with J gene TRBJ2-5, with 8 nucleotides matching TRBD2. The CDR3 is CASSDGGAQETQYF. Here the CDR3 DNA reads TGTGCCAGCAGTGACGGGGGGGCCCAAGAGACCCAGTACTTC.